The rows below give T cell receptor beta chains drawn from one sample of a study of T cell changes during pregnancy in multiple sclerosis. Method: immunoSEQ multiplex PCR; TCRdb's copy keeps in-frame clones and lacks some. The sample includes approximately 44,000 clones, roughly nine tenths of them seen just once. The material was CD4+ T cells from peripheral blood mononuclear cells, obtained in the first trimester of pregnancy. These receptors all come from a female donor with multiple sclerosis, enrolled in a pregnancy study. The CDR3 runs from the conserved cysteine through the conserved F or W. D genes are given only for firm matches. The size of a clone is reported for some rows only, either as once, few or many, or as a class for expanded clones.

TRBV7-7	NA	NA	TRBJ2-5	CASSLVGRSETQYF	TGTGCCAGCAGCTTAGTTGGTCGGTCGGAGACCCAGTACTTC
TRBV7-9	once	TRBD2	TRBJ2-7	CASSSGYATYEQYF	TGTGCCAGCAGTAGCGGGTACGCAACCTACGAGCAGTACTTC
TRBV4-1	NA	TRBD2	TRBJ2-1	CASSQVLAGAAEQFF	TGCGCCAGCAGCCAAGTACTAGCGGGAGCGGCCGAGCAGTTCTTC
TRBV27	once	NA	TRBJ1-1	CASSPRHTSEAFF	TGTGCCAGCAGTCCCCGACATACCTCTGAAGCTTTCTTT
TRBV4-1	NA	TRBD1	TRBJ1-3	CASSQVGDRGRLRYF	TGCGCCAGCAGCCAAGTTGGGGACAGGGGGCGCCTAAGGTATTTT
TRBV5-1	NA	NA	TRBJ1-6	CASSLGGQNNSPLHF	TGCGCCAGCAGCTTGGGAGGACAGAACAATTCACCCCTCCACTTT
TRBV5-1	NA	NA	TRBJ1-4	CASSRTAATNEKLFF	TGCGCCAGCAGCAGGACAGCCGCAACTAATGAAAAACTGTTTTTT
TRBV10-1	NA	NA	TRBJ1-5	CASSIGNDQPQHF	TGCGCCAGCTCCATCGGGAACGATCAGCCCCAGCATTTT
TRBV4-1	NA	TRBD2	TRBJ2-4	CASRKAGGVNIQYF	TGCGCCAGCAGAAAAGCGGGAGGGGTAAACATTCAGTACTTC
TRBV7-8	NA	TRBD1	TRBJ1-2	CASSGQGAGIYGYTF	TGTGCCAGCAGCGGACAGGGGGCCGGCATATATGGCTACACCTTC
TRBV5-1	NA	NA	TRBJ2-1	CASSFAGRNEQFF	TGCGCCAGCAGCTTTGCGGGGAGGAATGAGCAGTTCTTC
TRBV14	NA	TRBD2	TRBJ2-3	CASSQDRASGPQDTQYF	TGTGCCAGCAGCCAAGATAGGGCTAGCGGACCACAAGATACGCAGTATTTT
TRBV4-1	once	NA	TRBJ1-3	CASSQSRGDTIYF	TGCGCCAGCAGCCAATCCCGAGGAGACACCATATATTTT
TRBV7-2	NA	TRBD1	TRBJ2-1	CASSLGYRGQGQFF	TGTGCCAGCAGCTTAGGGTACAGGGGTCAGGGCCAGTTCTTC
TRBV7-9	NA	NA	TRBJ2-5	CASSLASLRRGQETQYF	TGTGCCAGCAGCTTAGCTAGTCTGCGCAGGGGCCAAGAGACCCAGTACTTC
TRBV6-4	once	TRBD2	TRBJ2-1	CASRPLADAYNEQFF	TGTGCCAGCAGGCCTCTAGCGGACGCCTACAATGAGCAGTTCTTC
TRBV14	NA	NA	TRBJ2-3	CASSQGLADTQYF	TGTGCCAGCAGCCAAGGTCTAGCTGATACGCAGTATTTT
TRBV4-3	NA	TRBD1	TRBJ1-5	CASSQEPQGASNQPQHF	TGCGCCAGCAGCCAAGAACCTCAGGGGGCCAGCAATCAGCCCCAGCATTTT
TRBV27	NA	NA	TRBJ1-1	CASRKGQGFPEAFF	TGTGCCAGCAGAAAAGGCCAGGGGTTTCCTGAAGCTTTCTTT
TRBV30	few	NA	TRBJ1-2	CAWSEGGARGYTF	TGTGCCTGGAGTGAAGGTGGGGCGAGGGGCTACACCTTC
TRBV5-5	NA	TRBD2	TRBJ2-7	CASSTAGGSYEQYF	TGTGCCAGCAGCACAGCGGGAGGCTCCTACGAGCAGTACTTC
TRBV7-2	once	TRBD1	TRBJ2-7	CASSSGGHEQYF	TGTGCCAGCAGCTCAGGGGGTCACGAGCAGTACTTC
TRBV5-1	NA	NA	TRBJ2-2	CASSLGGQIPTGELFF	TGCGCCAGCAGCTTGGGGGGGCAGATACCCACCGGGGAGCTGTTTTTT
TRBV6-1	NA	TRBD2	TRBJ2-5	CASSGGLAGRLGAQYF	TGTGCCAGCAGTGGGGGACTAGCGGGGCGGCTCGGGGCCCAGTACTTC
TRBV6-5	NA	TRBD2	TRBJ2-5	CASATTSGIETQYF	TGTGCCAGCGCGACGACTAGCGGGATTGAGACCCAGTACTTC
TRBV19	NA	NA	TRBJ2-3	CASSRQVRTDTQYF	TGTGCCAGTAGTCGACAGGTCCGCACAGATACGCAGTATTTT
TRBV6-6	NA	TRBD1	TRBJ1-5	CASSKGTDGNQPQHF	TGTGCCAGCAGCAAAGGGACAGATGGCAATCAGCCCCAGCATTTT
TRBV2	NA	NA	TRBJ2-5	CASRVQLPGETQYF	TGTGCCAGCAGAGTGCAGCTCCCAGGAGAGACCCAGTACTTC
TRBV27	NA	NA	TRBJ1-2	CASSLDAGLYGYTF	TGTGCCAGCAGTTTAGATGCAGGATTATATGGCTACACCTTC
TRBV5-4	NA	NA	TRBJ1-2	CASSTTGRNYGYTF	TGTGCCAGCAGTACGACAGGCCGTAACTATGGCTACACCTTC
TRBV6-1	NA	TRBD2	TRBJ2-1	CASSDPIIAGRSYNEQFF	TGTGCCAGCAGTGACCCCATAATAGCGGGGAGGAGCTACAATGAGCAGTTCTTC
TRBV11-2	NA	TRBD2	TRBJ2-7	CASSLFRQKGLAVGEQYF	TGTGCCAGCAGCTTATTCCGCCAGAAGGGACTAGCTGTGGGGGAGCAGTACTTC
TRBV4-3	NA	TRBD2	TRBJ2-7	CASSQQGAGETYEQYF	TGCGCCAGCAGCCAACAAGGGGCGGGAGAAACCTACGAGCAGTACTTC
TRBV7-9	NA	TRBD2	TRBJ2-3	CASSEWGGSTDTQYF	TGTGCCAGCAGCGAATGGGGGGGGAGCACAGATACGCAGTATTTT
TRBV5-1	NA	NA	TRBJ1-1	CASSSLGGTEAFF	TGCGCCAGCAGCTCCCTGGGGGGCACTGAAGCTTTCTTT
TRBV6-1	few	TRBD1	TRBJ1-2	CASSGQGRHYGYTF	TGTGCCAGCAGTGGACAGGGACGACACTATGGCTACACCTTC
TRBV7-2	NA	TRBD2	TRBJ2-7	CASSWIGGRSYEQYF	TGTGCCAGCAGCTGGATAGGCGGGAGGTCCTACGAGCAGTACTTC
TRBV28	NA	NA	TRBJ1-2	CASSLLLRNYGYTF	TGTGCCAGCAGTTTATTACTTCGTAACTATGGCTACACCTTC
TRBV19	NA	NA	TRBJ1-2	CASSPVIKGGYTF	TGTGCCAGTAGTCCAGTGATTAAGGGGGGCTACACCTTC
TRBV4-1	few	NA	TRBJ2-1	CASSHFYDEQFF	TGCGCCAGCAGCCATTTCTACGATGAGCAGTTCTTC
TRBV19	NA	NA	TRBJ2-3	CASSIRGLHTDTQYF	TGTGCCAGTAGTATACGGGGACTTCACACAGATACGCAGTATTTT
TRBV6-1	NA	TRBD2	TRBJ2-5	CASSVGLARQETQYF	TGTGCCAGCAGTGTCGGACTAGCGCGACAAGAGACCCAGTACTTC
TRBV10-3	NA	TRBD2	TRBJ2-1	CAISESTSAEQFF	TGTGCCATCAGTGAGTCGACTAGCGCTGAGCAGTTCTTC
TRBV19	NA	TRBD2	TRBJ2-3	CASSMEGGPVYF	TGTGCCAGTAGTATGGAGGGAGGGCCTGTGTATTTT
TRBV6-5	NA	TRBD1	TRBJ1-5	CASSSRQGAQPQHF	TGTGCCAGCAGTTCTAGACAGGGGGCGCAGCCCCAGCATTTT
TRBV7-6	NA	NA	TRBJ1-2	CASSLDPTGDYGYTF	TGTGCCAGCAGCTTAGACCCCACGGGTGACTATGGCTACACCTTC
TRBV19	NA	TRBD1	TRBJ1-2	CASRNTGEYGYTF	TGTGCCAGTAGGAATACAGGGGAGTATGGCTACACCTTC
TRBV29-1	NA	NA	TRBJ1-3	CSGRTDLSSGNTIYF	TGCAGCGGACGGACAGACCTTAGCTCTGGAAACACCATATATTTT
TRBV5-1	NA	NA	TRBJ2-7	CASSGGREQYF	TGCGCCAGCAGCGGAGGGAGAGAGCAGTACTTC
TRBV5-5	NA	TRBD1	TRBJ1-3	CASSIQGAGGNTIYF	TGTGCCAGCAGTATACAGGGGGCGGGAGGAAACACCATATATTTT
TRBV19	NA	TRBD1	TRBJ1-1	CASSFYKDRVTEAFF	TGTGCCAGTAGTTTCTACAAGGACAGGGTCACTGAAGCTTTCTTT
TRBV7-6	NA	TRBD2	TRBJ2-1	CASSSIRLAGDNEQFF	TGTGCCAGCAGCTCGATAAGACTAGCGGGAGACAATGAGCAGTTCTTC